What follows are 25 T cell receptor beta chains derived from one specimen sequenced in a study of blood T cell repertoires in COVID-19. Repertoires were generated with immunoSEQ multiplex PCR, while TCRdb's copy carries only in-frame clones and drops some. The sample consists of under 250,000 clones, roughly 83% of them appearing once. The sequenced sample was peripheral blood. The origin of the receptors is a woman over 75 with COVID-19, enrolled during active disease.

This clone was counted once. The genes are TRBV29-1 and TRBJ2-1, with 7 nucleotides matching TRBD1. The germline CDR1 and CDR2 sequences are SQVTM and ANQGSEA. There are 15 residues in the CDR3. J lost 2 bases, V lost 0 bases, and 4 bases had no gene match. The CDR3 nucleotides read TGCAGCGTTGAAGACGGACAGGTAACCTACAATGAGCAGTTCTTC. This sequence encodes CSVEDGQVTYNEQFF.

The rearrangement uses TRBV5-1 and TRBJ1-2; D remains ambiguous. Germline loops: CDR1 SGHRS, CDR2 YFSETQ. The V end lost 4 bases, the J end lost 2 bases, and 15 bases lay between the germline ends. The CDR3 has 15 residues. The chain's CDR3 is CASSPQVGGNYGYTF. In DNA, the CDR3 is TGCGCCAGCAGCCCCCAGGTCGGAGGGAACTATGGCTACACCTTC. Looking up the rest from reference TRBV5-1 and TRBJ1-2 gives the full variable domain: KAGVTQTPRYLIKTRGQQVTLSCSPISGHRSVSWYQQTPGQGLQFLFEYFSETQRNKGNFPGRFSGRQFSNSRSEMNVSTLELGDSALYLCASSPQVGGNYGYTFGSGTRLTVV.

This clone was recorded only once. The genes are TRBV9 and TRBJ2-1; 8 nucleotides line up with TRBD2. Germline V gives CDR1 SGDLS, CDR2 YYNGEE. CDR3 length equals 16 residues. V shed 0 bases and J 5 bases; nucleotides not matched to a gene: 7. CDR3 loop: CASSVDGGALNNEQFF. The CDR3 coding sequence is TGTGCCAGCAGCGTAGACGGGGGGGCCCTAAACAATGAGCAGTTCTTC.

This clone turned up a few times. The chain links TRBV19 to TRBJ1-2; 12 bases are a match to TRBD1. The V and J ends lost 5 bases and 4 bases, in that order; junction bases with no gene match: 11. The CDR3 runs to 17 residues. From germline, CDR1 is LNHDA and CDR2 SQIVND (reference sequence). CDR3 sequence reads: CASSSGTGGARSYGYTF. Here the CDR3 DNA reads TGTGCCAGTAGTTCCGGGACAGGGGGCGCAAGGTCCTATGGCTACACCTTC.

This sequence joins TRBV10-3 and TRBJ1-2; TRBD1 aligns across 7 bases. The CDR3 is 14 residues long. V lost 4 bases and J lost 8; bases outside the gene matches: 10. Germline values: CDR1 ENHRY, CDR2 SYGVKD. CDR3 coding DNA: TGTGCCATCAGTGCTTTAGGGGGCGCGGAGGGCTACACCTTC. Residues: CAISALGGAEGYTF.

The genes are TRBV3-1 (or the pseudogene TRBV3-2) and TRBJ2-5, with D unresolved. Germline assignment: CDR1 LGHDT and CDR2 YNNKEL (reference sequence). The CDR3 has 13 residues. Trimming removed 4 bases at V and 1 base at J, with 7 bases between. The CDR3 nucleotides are TGTGCCAGCAGCCCAACGGGCCAAGAGACCCAGTACTTC. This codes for CASSPTGQETQYF.

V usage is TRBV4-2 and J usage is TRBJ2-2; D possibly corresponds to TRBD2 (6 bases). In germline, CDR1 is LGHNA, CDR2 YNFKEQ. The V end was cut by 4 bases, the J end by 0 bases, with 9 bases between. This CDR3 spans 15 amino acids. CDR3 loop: CASSRGLTNTGELFF. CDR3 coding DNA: TGTGCCAGCAGCCGGGGACTGACGAACACCGGGGAGCTGTTTTTT.

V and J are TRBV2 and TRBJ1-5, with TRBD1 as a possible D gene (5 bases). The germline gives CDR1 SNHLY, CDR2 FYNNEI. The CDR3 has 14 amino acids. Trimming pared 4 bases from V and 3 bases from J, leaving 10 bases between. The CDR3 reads CASSATTANQPQHF. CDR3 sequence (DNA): TGTGCCAGCAGTGCCACGACAGCCAATCAGCCCCAGCATTTT. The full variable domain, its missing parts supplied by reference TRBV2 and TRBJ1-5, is EPEVTQTPSHQVTQMGQEVILRCVPISNHLYFYWYRQILGQKVEFLVSFYNNEISEKSEIFDDQFSVERPDGSNFTLKIRSTKLEDSAMYFCASSATTANQPQHFGDGTRLSIL.

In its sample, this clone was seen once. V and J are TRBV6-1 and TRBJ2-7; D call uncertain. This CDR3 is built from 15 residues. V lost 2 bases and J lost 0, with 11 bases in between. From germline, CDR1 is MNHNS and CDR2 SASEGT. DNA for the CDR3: TGTGCCAGCAGTGAAAGCCCTATTCCCTCCTACGAGCAGTACTTC. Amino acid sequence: CASSESPIPSYEQYF.

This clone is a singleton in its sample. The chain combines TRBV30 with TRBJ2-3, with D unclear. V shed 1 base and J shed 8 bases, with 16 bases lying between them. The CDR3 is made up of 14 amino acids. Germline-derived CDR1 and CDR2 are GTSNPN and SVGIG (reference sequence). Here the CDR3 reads CAWSGGSAPGTQYF. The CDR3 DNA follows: TGTGCCTGGAGTGGCGGTTCGGCGCCTGGTACGCAGTATTTT.

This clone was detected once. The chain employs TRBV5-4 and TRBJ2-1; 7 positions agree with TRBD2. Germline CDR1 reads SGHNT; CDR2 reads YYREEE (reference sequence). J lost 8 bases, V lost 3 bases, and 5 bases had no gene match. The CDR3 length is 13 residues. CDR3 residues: CASSSGTIYEQFF. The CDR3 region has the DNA TGTGCCAGCAGCTCCGGGACTATCTATGAGCAGTTCTTC.

The CDR3 reads CASTPVRGSTNTGELFF. The DNA for the CDR3 is TGTGCCAGTACTCCCGTCAGGGGCAGCACGAACACCGGGGAGCTGTTTTTT. V usage is TRBV19 and J usage is TRBJ2-2; TRBD1 is a possible D gene (6 bases). The germline gives CDR1 LNHDA, CDR2 SQIVND (reference sequence). The germline V and J ends were trimmed by 7 bases and 0 bases, with 18 bases remaining between them. The CDR3 sequence is 17 residues long.

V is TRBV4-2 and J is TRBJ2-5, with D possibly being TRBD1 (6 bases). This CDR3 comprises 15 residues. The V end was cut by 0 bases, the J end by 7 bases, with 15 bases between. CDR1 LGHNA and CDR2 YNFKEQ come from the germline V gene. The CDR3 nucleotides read TGTGCCAGCAGCCAAGATCTTCAGACAGGAGGGACCCAGTACTTC. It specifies CASSQDLQTGGTQYF.

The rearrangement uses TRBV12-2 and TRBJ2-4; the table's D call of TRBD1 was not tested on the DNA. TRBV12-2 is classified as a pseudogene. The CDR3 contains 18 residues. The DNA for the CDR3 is TGTGCAAGTCGCTTAGCCCCGGGACAGGCTCGGGCCAAAAACATTCAGTACTTC. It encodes CASRLAPGQARAKNIQYF.

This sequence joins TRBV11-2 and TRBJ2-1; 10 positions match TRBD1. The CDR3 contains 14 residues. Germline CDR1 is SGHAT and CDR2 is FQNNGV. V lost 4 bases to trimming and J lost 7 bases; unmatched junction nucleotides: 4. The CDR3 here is CASSSGQGGNEQFF. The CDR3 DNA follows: TGTGCCAGCAGCTCCGGACAGGGGGGGAATGAGCAGTTCTTC.

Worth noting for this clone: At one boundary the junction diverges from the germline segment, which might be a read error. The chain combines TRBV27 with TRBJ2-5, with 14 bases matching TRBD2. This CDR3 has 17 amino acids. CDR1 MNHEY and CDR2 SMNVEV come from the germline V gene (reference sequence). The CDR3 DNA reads TGTGCCAGCAGTTCGGGCAGACTAGCGGGGGGGTTAGAGACCCTGTACTTC. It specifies CASSSGRLAGGLETLYF.

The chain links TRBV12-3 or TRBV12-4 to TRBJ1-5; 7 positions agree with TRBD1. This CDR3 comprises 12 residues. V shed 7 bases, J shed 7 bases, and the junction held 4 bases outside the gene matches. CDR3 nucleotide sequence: TGTGCCAGCAATACAGGGGTACAGCCCCAGCATTTT. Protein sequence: CASNTGVQPQHF.

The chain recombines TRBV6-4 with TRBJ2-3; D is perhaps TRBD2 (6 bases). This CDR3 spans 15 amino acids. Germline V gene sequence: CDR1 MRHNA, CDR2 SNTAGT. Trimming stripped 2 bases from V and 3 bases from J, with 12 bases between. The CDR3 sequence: CASSDVGGRTDTQYF. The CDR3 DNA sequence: TGTGCCAGCAGTGACGTTGGAGGGAGGACAGATACGCAGTATTTT.

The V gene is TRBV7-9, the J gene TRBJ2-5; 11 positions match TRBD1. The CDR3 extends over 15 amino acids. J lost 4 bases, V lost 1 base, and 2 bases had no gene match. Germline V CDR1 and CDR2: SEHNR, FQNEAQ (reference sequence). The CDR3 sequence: CASSLGTGGGETQYF. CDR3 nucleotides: TGTGCCAGCAGCTTAGGGACAGGGGGCGGAGAGACCCAGTACTTC.

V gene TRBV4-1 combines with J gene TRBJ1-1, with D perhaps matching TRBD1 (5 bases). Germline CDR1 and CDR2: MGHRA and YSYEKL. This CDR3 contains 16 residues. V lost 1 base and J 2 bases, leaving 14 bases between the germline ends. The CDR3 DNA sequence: TGCGCCAGCAGCCAAGCCAGGGTTGGTACTAACACTGAAGCTTTCTTT. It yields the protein CASSQARVGTNTEAFF.

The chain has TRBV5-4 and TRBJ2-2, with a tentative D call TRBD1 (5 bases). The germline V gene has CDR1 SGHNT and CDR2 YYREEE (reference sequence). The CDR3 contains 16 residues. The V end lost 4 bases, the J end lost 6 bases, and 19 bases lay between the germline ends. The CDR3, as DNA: TGTGCCAGCAGCGACGGCGGCAGGGCCTACGCCGGGGAGCTGTTTTTT. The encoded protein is CASSDGGRAYAGELFF. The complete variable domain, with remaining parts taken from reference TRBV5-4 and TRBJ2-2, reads ETGVTQSPTHLIKTRGQQVTLRCSSQSGHNTVSWYQQALGQGPQFIFQYYREEENGRGNFPPRFSGLQFPNYSSELNVNALELDDSALYLCASSDGGRAYAGELFFGEGSRLTVL.

DNA of the CDR3: TGTGCCATCAGTGAAGTCCCGGGGGGCTCGAACACCGGGGAGCTGTTTTTT. Encoded protein: CAISEVPGGSNTGELFF. The chain couples TRBV10-3 to TRBJ2-2; a possible D gene is TRBD2 (7 bases). This CDR3 is built from 17 residues. V lost 3 bases, J lost 0 bases, and 14 bases lay in between. CDR1 is ENHRY, CDR2 SYGVKD, per germline.

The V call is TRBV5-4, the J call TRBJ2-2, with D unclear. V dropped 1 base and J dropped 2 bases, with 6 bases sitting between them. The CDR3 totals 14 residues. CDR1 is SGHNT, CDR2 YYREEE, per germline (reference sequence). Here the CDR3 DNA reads TGTGCCAGCAGCTTGATTAGTAACACCGGGGAGCTGTTTTTT. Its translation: CASSLISNTGELFF.

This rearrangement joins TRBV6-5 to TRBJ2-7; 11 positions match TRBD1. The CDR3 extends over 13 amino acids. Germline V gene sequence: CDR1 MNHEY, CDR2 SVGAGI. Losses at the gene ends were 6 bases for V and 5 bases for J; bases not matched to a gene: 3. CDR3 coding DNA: TGTGCCAGCAGCCGGACAGGGGGCAACGAGCAGTACGTC. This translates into CASSRTGGNEQYV.

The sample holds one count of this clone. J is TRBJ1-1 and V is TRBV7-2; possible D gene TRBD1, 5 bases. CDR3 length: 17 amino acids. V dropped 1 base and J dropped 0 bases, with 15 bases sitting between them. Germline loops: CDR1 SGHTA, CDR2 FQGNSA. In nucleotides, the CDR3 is TGTGCCAGCAGCTTAGGGTGGGCAGGAGGGGTGAACACTGAAGCTTTCTTT. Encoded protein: CASSLGWAGGVNTEAFF.